This T cell receptor beta chain was recovered during a study of blood T cell repertoires in COVID-19. Unmatched junction bases numbered 2, after V lost 1 base and J lost 6 bases. The germline V gene has CDR1 SNHLY and CDR2 FYNNEI. This CDR3 has 15 residues. This table comes from immunoSEQ multiplex PCR, and its TCRdb copy is limited to in-frame clones, with some not included. The sample consists of hundreds of thousands of clones, around nine tenths of them appearing once. The sample comprised peripheral blood. V usage is TRBV2 and J usage is TRBJ2-3, with 12 nucleotides matching TRBD2. This clonotype was sampled from a woman in her 70s with COVID-19, enrolled during active disease. The CDR3 region is CASSEDGTSGDTQYF. The DNA of the CDR3 is TGTGCCAGCAGTGAAGATGGGACTAGCGGGGATACGCAGTATTTT.